A single sample is the source of the 26 T cell receptor beta chains below, sequenced in a study of cytomegalovirus exposure and HLA in healthy donors. It was with 60 Vbeta and 13 Jbeta primers that the PCR ran. The method was immunoSEQ multiplex PCR; TCRdb's version includes in-frame clones alone and lacks a portion of them. This sample has roughly 160,000 clones, with roughly 80% found just once. Material: PBMCs. These TCRs come from a woman between 40 and 50 years old in good health and CMV-seropositive.

V usage is TRBV28 and J usage is TRBJ2-2; 10 bases are a match to TRBD2. J was trimmed by 7 bases and V by 7 bases; bases with no gene match: 6. CDR3 length equals 14 residues. CDR1 MDHEN and CDR2 SYDVKM come from the germline V gene. DNA of the CDR3: TGTGCCAGCAAGCTAGCGGGAGAACTCGGGGAGCTGTTTTTT. Residues: CASKLAGELGELFF.

The chain is built from TRBV7-3 and TRBJ2-3; 7 positions match TRBD2. CDR1 and CDR2 (germline): SGHTA, FQGTGA. The CDR3 is 18 residues long. V lost 5 bases and J lost 0; bases outside the gene matches: 14. The CDR3 bases are TGTGCCAGCAGCCCCCAGAGTGGGGGGGGGACTAGCACAGATACGCAGTATTTT. It yields the protein CASSPQSGGGTSTDTQYF.

CDR3 nucleotide sequence: TGTGCCAGCAGCCTCTCTGGGACAGGGTCCGAGCAGTACTTC. Translated: CASSLSGTGSEQYF. V gene TRBV28 combines with J gene TRBJ2-7, with 9 bases aligning to TRBD1. This CDR3 is built from 14 residues. Trimming cost V 6 bases and J 6 bases; bases outside gene matches: 9. The V gene's germline CDR1 is MDHEN and CDR2 SYDVKM.

The chain recombines TRBV13 with TRBJ2-7; D may be TRBD2 (5 bases). The V end was cut by 3 bases, the J end by 2 bases, with 5 bases between. The germline V gene has CDR1 PRHDT and CDR2 FYEKMQ (reference sequence). The CDR3 covers 12 residues. CDR3: CASSFGTYEQYF. CDR3 nucleotides: TGTGCCAGCAGCTTCGGGACCTACGAGCAGTACTTC.

This sequence joins TRBV6-5 and TRBJ1-1, with D uncertain. Germline lookup yields CDR1 MNHEY and CDR2 SVGAGI. V lost 6 bases and J lost 0, with 11 bases in between. The CDR3 has 14 residues. CDR3 loop: CASRETGLNTEAFF. As DNA, the CDR3 is TGTGCCAGCAGAGAGACGGGATTGAACACTGAAGCTTTCTTT.

V gene TRBV27 combines with J gene TRBJ2-6; no firm D call. The germline V and J ends were trimmed by 7 bases and 0 bases, with 22 bases remaining between them. The CDR3 is made up of 19 amino acids. Germline V CDR1 and CDR2: MNHEY, SMNVEV (reference sequence). The CDR3 sequence is CASKARGPIVSSGANVLTF. DNA of the CDR3: TGTGCCAGCAAAGCGAGAGGCCCAATAGTAAGCTCTGGGGCCAACGTCCTGACTTTC.

The rearrangement links TRBV5-1 to TRBJ1-3; the D gene is possibly TRBD1 (6 bases). Between the trimmed V and J ends, which lost 4 bases and 2 bases, there was a span of 19 bases. The CDR3 length is 17 residues. Germline values: CDR1 SGHRS, CDR2 YFSETQ. CDR3 DNA sequence: TGCGCCAGCAGCCCTGGAGGGGGGGCTTTAACTGGAAACACCATATATTTT. It specifies CASSPGGGALTGNTIYF.

V usage is TRBV19 and J usage is TRBJ1-2; TRBD1 is a possible D gene (5 bases). The V end was cut by 1 base, the J end by 4 bases, with 10 bases between. In germline, CDR1 is LNHDA, CDR2 SQIVND (reference sequence). CDR3 length: 14 residues. Written as DNA, the CDR3 is TGTGCCAGTAGTATAGCGAGTGACAGCTATGGCTACACCTTC. Protein: CASSIASDSYGYTF.

This chain connects TRBV15 to TRBJ2-7; 8 bases align to TRBD2. Per germline, CDR1 LNHNV and CDR2 YYDKDF (reference sequence). The CDR3 totals 16 residues. V dropped 0 bases and J dropped 3; count of bases not matched to a gene: 7. CDR3 nucleotides: TGTGCCACCAGCAGAGATCGGAAGCGGGGGTACTACGAGCAGTACTTC. Amino acids: CATSRDRKRGYYEQYF.

This clone was picked up a small number of times. This chain connects TRBV29-1 to TRBJ2-7; a weak D match, TRBD1 (6 bases). The germline gives CDR1 SQVTM, CDR2 ANQGSEA. This CDR3 has 15 residues. Trimming pared 4 bases from V and 0 bases from J, leaving 16 bases between. CDR3: CSVAGRQASSYEQYF. The CDR3 DNA reads TGCAGCGTTGCGGGGCGACAGGCCAGCTCCTACGAGCAGTACTTC.

This clone occurred once. The junction shows a germline mismatch at one end, possibly a read error. The chain links TRBV28 to TRBJ1-1; D might be TRBD1 (5 bases). The CDR3 runs 10 residues. Per germline, CDR1 MDHEN and CDR2 SYDVKM. The CDR3: CGGMNTEAFF. For the CDR3, the DNA is TGCGGGGGAATGAACACTGAAGCTTTCTTT.

The rearrangement joins TRBV4-2 to TRBJ1-3, with 8 bases lining up with TRBD1. The CDR3 runs to 16 residues. Germline V gives CDR1 LGHNA, CDR2 YNFKEQ. J gave up 7 bases and V 0 bases, and 8 bases lay outside the gene matches. The CDR3 nucleotides read TGTGCCAGCAGCCAAGATTCCTCAGGGGGCGCGAACACCATATATTTT. Translating it yields CASSQDSSGGANTIYF.

This chain connects TRBV7-6 to TRBJ2-3; D is ambiguous. Germline V gene lookup returns CDR1 SGHVS and CDR2 FNYEAQ. The CDR3 sequence is 18 residues long. V was pared by 0 bases and J by 5 bases, with 21 bases between. CDR3 loop: CASSLAVAAPTRGDTQYF. In nucleotides, the CDR3 is TGTGCCAGCAGCTTAGCGGTCGCGGCCCCGACGCGAGGAGATACGCAGTATTTT. Full variable domain (outside the CDR3, taken from reference TRBV7-6 and TRBJ2-3): GAGVSQSPRYKVTKRGQDVALRCDPISGHVSLYWYRQALGQGPEFLTYFNYEAQQDKSGLPNDRFSAERPEGSISTLTIQRTEQRDSAMYRCASSLAVAAPTRGDTQYFGPGTRLTVL.

There are a few counts of this clone. The sample holds other DNA sequences that translate to the same CDR3. The chain uses TRBV7-9 and TRBJ2-3; 9 nucleotides match TRBD2. V was pared by 1 base and J by 1 base, with 0 bases of the junction left unmatched. From germline, CDR1 is SEHNR and CDR2 FQNEAQ (reference sequence). This CDR3 has 15 amino acids. The CDR3 loop reads CASSLGTSGTDTQYF. CDR3 coding DNA: TGTGCCAGCAGCTTAGGGACTAGCGGCACAGATACGCAGTATTTT.

This clone was counted only a few times. As DNA, the CDR3 is TGTGCCAGCAGCTTAAGGGGCAGTTCGTCCGGAAACACCATATATTTT. Translating it yields CASSLRGSSSGNTIYF. The rearrangement uses TRBV7-2 and TRBJ1-3; maybe TRBD1 (5 bases). The CDR3 runs 16 residues. Germline CDR1 and CDR2: SGHTA and FQGNSA. Trimming took off 2 bases at V and 4 bases at J, with 15 bases between the two ends.

The J gene is TRBJ2-2, the V gene TRBV4-1; 8 nucleotides match TRBD1. This CDR3 spans 18 amino acids. The trim removed 2 bases at V and 3 bases at J, leaving 11 bases unmatched. Germline V gene lookup returns CDR1 MGHRA and CDR2 YSYEKL. CDR3 coding DNA: TGCGCCAGCAGCCAAACCCCCCCGCAGGGGGCATACACCGGGGAGCTGTTTTTT. This codes for CASSQTPPQGAYTGELFF.

The CDR3 reads CASSPGVLAGGLYEQYF. The CDR3 bases are TGTGCCAGCAGTCCCGGGGTTCTAGCGGGAGGGCTCTACGAGCAGTACTTC. The V gene is TRBV27, the J gene TRBJ2-7; the match to TRBD2 covers 12 bases. Trimming cost V 5 bases and J 3 bases; bases outside gene matches: 11. Germline CDR1 is MNHEY and CDR2 is SMNVEV (reference sequence). The CDR3 is made up of 17 amino acids.

The chain recombines TRBV30 with TRBJ2-7; possible D gene TRBD2, 6 bases. The CDR3 totals 14 residues. The V gene lost 5 bases and the J gene lost 4 bases, with 18 bases spanning the gap. Germline V lookup: CDR1 GTSNPN, CDR2 SVGIG (reference sequence). CDR3 amino acids: CAWDPRRGQYEQYF. The CDR3 nucleotides read TGTGCCTGGGACCCGCGGCGGGGCCAATACGAGCAGTACTTC.

This clone came up a few times. The rearrangement links TRBV4-3 to TRBJ2-7, with 7 bases that match TRBD2. This CDR3 comprises 13 residues. V gave up 2 bases and J gave up 9 bases; unmatched junction bases: 7. Germline V CDR1 and CDR2: LGHNA, YSLEER. DNA for the CDR3: TGCGCCAGCAGCCAAACGGGAGCGGGGACGCAGTACTTC. Translation gives CASSQTGAGTQYF.

The CDR3 spells CATGSDTYNEQFF. DNA for the CDR3: TGTGCCACCGGTTCCGACACGTACAATGAGCAGTTCTTC. This chain uses TRBV15 with TRBJ2-1; D unresolved. This CDR3 spans 13 amino acids. Germline CDR1 is LNHNV and CDR2 is YYDKDF (reference sequence). Trimming shortened V by 8 bases and J by 4 bases, and 12 bases separated the two germline ends.

The gene calls are TRBV10-3 and TRBJ2-7; 7 bases align to TRBD2. Germline values: CDR1 ENHRY, CDR2 SYGVKD. V trimming: 4 bases; J trimming: 5 bases; junction bases outside the gene matches: 5. The CDR3 totals 13 residues. The CDR3 bases are TGTGCCATCAGTGGAGCGGGAATGGACGAGCAGTACTTC. This translates into CAISGAGMDEQYF.

This clone is a singleton in its sample. The chain uses TRBV7-9 and TRBJ2-5, with a possible D match to TRBD2 (5 bases). This CDR3 comprises 15 residues. V lost 1 base and J 4 bases, leaving 13 bases between the germline ends. Germline-derived CDR1 and CDR2 are SEHNR and FQNEAQ (reference sequence). CDR3 loop: CASSLVGEVGETQYF. The DNA for the CDR3 is TGTGCCAGCAGCTTAGTCGGGGAAGTAGGAGAGACCCAGTACTTC.

This chain links TRBV25-1 with TRBJ1-1, with TRBD1 matching 7 bases. The germline V gene has CDR1 MGHDK and CDR2 SYGVNS. The CDR3 totals 13 residues. V trimming: 5 bases; J trimming: 3 bases; junction bases outside the gene matches: 3. In nucleotides, the CDR3 is TGTGCCAGCAGTCCCACAGGGGACACTGAAGCTTTCTTT. Translation: CASSPTGDTEAFF. Complete variable domain (other parts from reference TRBV25-1 and TRBJ1-1): EADIYQTPRYLVIGTGKKITLECSQTMGHDKMYWYQQDPGMELHLIHYSYGVNSTEKGDLSSESTVSRIRTEHFPLTLESARPSHTSQYLCASSPTGDTEAFFGQGTRLTVV.

The chain couples TRBV19 to TRBJ1-1; TRBD1 agrees at 9 bases. The CDR3 length is 14 residues. The V gene end was trimmed by 4 bases and the J gene end by 4 bases; junction bases not matched to a gene: 4. In germline, CDR1 is LNHDA, CDR2 SQIVND (reference sequence). In nucleotides, the CDR3 is TGTGCCAGTAGTAGGGACAGGGTAGTCACTGAAGCTTTCTTT. Its translation: CASSRDRVVTEAFF.

The rearrangement joins TRBV7-9 to TRBJ2-3, with D tentatively TRBD1 (5 bases). Trimming took 1 base from V and 2 from J, leaving 10 bases between them. Germline CDR1 and CDR2: SEHNR and FQNEAQ (reference sequence). This CDR3 spans 15 amino acids. Written as DNA, the CDR3 is TGTGCCAGCAGCTTAGGGAACAGGCCCACAGATACGCAGTATTTT. It is translated as CASSLGNRPTDTQYF.

The V gene is TRBV28, the J gene TRBJ2-7; D may be TRBD2 (5 bases). Per the germline V gene, CDR1 is MDHEN and CDR2 is SYDVKM. Trimming pared 4 bases from V and 0 bases from J, leaving 7 bases between. CDR3 size: 13 residues. The DNA for the CDR3 is TGTGCCAGCAGTTCTGGGAGCTCCTACGAGCAGTACTTC. It codes for CASSSGSSYEQYF.